A selection of T cell receptor beta chains follows, all from one sample in a study of spatial heterogeneity in lung cancer. TCRdb reanalysed the 5' RACE reads using MiXCR and keeps one entry per CDR3 protein. The data hold 30,000 to 45,000 distinct CDR3 sequences, with about 7.7% observed a single time. The specimen comprised PBMCs, sampled at surgery. These receptors were taken from a female donor with early-stage non-small cell lung cancer. Each CDR3 is given with its conserved first and last residue. A D gene is named only where the DNA matches it firmly. Size tells how often a clone was seen (once, few, many) or the class of an expanded clone, and some rows leave it out.

d_gene | j_gene | v_gene | abundance | CDR3nt | CDR3aa
NA | TRBJ1-1 | TRBV5-1 | few | TGCGCCAGCAGCTTGGGCTCAGGGGACACTGAAGCTTTCTTT | CASSLGSGDTEAFF
NA | TRBJ2-1 | TRBV28 | many | TGTGCCAGCAGTACTCCTTGGGAGCAGCGTAATGAGCAGTTCTTC | CASSTPWEQRNEQFF
NA | TRBJ1-1 | TRBV5-4 | few | TGTGCCAGCAGCTTGGGCGGGGGCGGATTGACTGAAGCTTTCTTT | CASSLGGGGLTEAFF
NA | TRBJ2-7 | TRBV2 | few | TGTGCCAGCAGTCCTGCGGGCGAGCAGTACTTC | CASSPAGEQYF
TRBD2 | TRBJ2-3 | TRBV2 | NA | TGTGCCAGCAGTGAAGCAGGAGCGGGGGGGCAGAATACGCAGTATTTT | CASSEAGAGGQNTQYF
TRBD2 | TRBJ2-3 | TRBV20-1 | few | TGCAGTGCTCATAAGCGGGAGGGTTTCACAGATACGCAGTATTTT | CSAHKREGFTDTQYF
TRBD1 | TRBJ2-2 | TRBV25-1 | NA | TGTGCCAGCAGTCCTGGACAGGGAAACGGGGAGCTGTTTTTT | CASSPGQGNGELFF
NA | TRBJ2-5 | TRBV29-1 | many | TGCAGCGTTGGGGTTTTGAACCAAGAGACCCAGTACTTC | CSVGVLNQETQYF
NA | TRBJ2-1 | TRBV7-9 | few | TGTGCCAGCAGCTCCCTGGGGGCAGCGGGAACATACAATGAGCAGTTCTTC | CASSSLGAAGTYNEQFF
TRBD1 | TRBJ1-6 | TRBV12-3/TRBV12-4 | many | TGTGCCAGCAGAACGGGACAGGGGTTACCCCTCCACTTT | CASRTGQGLPLHF
NA | TRBJ2-1 | TRBV3-1 | few | TGTGCCAGCAGCCAATCTCGGAGCAATGAGCAGTTCTTC | CASSQSRSNEQFF
TRBD1 | TRBJ1-1 | TRBV29-1 | many | TGCAGCGTTGGGAAGGGGGCCCTGGACACTGAAGCTTTCTTT | CSVGKGALDTEAFF
TRBD1 | TRBJ2-3 | TRBV30 | few | TGTGCCTGGAGTCCCGACAGGGGGGGCACAGATACGCAGTATTTT | CAWSPDRGGTDTQYF
TRBD1 | TRBJ2-5 | TRBV18 | many | TGTGCCAGCTCACCAGGGACAGCAACTCAAGAGACCCAGTACTTC | CASSPGTATQETQYF
NA | TRBJ2-5 | TRBV11-2 | NA | TGTGCCAGCAGCTTAGATAGTCAAATTTGGGGAGAGACCCAGTACTTC | CASSLDSQIWGETQYF
NA | TRBJ1-5 | TRBV12-5 | many | TGTGCTATGGGGGGTCTTGGGAATCAGCCCCAGCATTTT | CAMGGLGNQPQHF
NA | TRBJ2-5 | TRBV6-2/TRBV6-3 | many | TGTGCCAGCAGTCACGGGACCGGCTTGGGGGAGACCCAGTACTTC | CASSHGTGLGETQYF
TRBD1 | TRBJ2-2 | TRBV2 | many | TGTGCCAGCTTTGTAGACAGGGGCGAGAACACCGGGGAGCTGTTTTTT | CASFVDRGENTGELFF
TRBD2 | TRBJ2-3 | TRBV5-4 | many | TGTGCCAGCAGCTTGAGGCGGGAGTTGGTCACAGATACGCAGTATTTT | CASSLRRELVTDTQYF
TRBD1 | TRBJ1-6 | TRBV11-2 | few | TGTGCCAGCAGCTTTGGACAGGATAATTCACCCCTCCACTTT | CASSFGQDNSPLHF
TRBD2 | TRBJ2-7 | TRBV11-2 | few | TGTGCCAGCAGCTTAGTACCAAGCGGGAGTTACTACGAGCAGTACTTC | CASSLVPSGSYYEQYF
NA | TRBJ1-6 | TRBV20-1 | few | TGCAGTACGGCTTTAATTAGGACGGATTCACCCCTCCACTTT | CSTALIRTDSPLHF
NA | TRBJ1-1 | TRBV29-1 | many | TGCAGCGTTTTACGGCAGATGAACACTGAAGCTTTCTTT | CSVLRQMNTEAFF
NA | TRBJ1-1 | TRBV11-2 | once | TGTGCCAGCAGCTTACTCCCCGGGTCCACTGAAGCTTTCTTT | CASSLLPGSTEAFF
TRBD1 | TRBJ1-2 | TRBV7-9 | many | TGTGCCAGCAGCCCGGACAGGAACTATGGCTACACCTTC | CASSPDRNYGYTF
TRBD1 | TRBJ1-5 | TRBV10-3 | NA | TGTGCCATCAGTGAGGGGCAGGGGGGCAGCAATCAGCCCCAGCATTTT | CAISEGQGGSNQPQHF
TRBD1 | TRBJ2-7 | TRBV27 | many | TGTGCCAGCAGTTTAAACAGGGGCACCTACGAGCAGTACTTC | CASSLNRGTYEQYF
NA | TRBJ2-4 | TRBV29-1 | few | TGCAGCGTTGAGCCAGGGAGAGACATTCAGTACTTC | CSVEPGRDIQYF
NA | TRBJ2-3 | TRBV20-1 | few | TGCAGTGCTAGAGCCCTAGGGTTAGGGACTAGCACAGATACGCAGTATTTT | CSARALGLGTSTDTQYF
TRBD1 | TRBJ1-1 | TRBV12-3/TRBV12-4 | many | TGTGCCAGCAGACAGGGGGCATGGACTGAAGCTTTCTTT | CASRQGAWTEAFF